This T cell receptor beta chain was captured by sequencing in a study of T-cell reconstitution after alpha-beta-depleted transplantation in children. Using unique molecular identifiers, the investigators prepared the TCRbeta library. TCRdb passed the PCR reads through MiXCR, listing each CDR3 protein once. The repertoire includes around 600,000 distinct CDR3 sequences, about 10% of them detected once, and around 4% sits in the top ten. This clonotype was detected only a few times. This sample comprised PBMCs from the stem cell graft donor, obtained from the stem cell graft. This clonotype was sampled from a human donor who donated a stem cell graft to a child with acute myeloid leukemia.

The CDR3 spells CASTFWGTGSYEQYF. CDR3 bases: TGTGCCAGCACCTTCTGGGGAACAGGGAGCTACGAGCAGTACTTC. The chain links TRBV6-2 or TRBV6-3 to TRBJ2-7; D possibly corresponds to TRBD1 (6 bases). The CDR3 is made up of 15 amino acids. Germline assignment: CDR1 MNHEY and CDR2 SVGEGT. V gave up 7 bases and J gave up 3 bases, with 19 bases separating them.